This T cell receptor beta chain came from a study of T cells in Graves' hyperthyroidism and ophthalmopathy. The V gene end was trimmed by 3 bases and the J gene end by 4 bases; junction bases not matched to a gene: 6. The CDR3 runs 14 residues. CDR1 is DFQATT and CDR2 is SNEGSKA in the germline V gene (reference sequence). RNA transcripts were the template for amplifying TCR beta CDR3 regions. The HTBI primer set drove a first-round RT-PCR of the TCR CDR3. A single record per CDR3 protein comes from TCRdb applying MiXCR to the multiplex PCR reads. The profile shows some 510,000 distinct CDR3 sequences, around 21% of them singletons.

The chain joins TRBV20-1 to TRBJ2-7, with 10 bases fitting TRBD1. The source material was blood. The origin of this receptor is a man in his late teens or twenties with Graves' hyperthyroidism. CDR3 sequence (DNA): TGCAGTGCTAGCCCGTTGGACAGGGGGTACGAGCAGTACTTC. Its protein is CSASPLDRGYEQYF.